The rows below give T cell receptor beta chains drawn from one sample of a study of cytotoxic CD8 clonotypes in ibrutinib-treated CLL. The repertoire was sequenced with immunoSEQ multiplex PCR; TCRdb's copy has only in-frame clones and lacks some. The table includes some 200,000 clones, 75% to 80% detected once. Here the sequenced sample was PBMCs, taken after 12 months of ibrutinib treatment. The receptors were sampled from a human donor with chronic lymphocytic leukemia. Both conserved end residues are part of each CDR3. A D gene is named only where the DNA matches it firmly. Clone size is given for some rows only: seen once, a few or many times, or a class if the clone is expanded.

J gene,clone size,V gene,D gene,CDR3 DNA,CDR3 protein
TRBJ1-6,few,TRBV25-1,-,TGTGCCAGCAGTGAATATACTGGAACCCTCCACTTT,CASSEYTGTLHF
TRBJ1-6,-,TRBV6-1,-,TGTGCCAGCTCGCCTCCGGCCCCTTATAATTCACCCCTCCACTTT,CASSPPAPYNSPLHF
TRBJ2-3,-,TRBV18,-,TGTGCCAGCTCAGCGTACACAGATACGCAGTATTTT,CASSAYTDTQYF
TRBJ2-2,few,TRBV19,-,TGTGCCAGTTCCGGGGGGAACACCGGGGAGCTGTTTTTT,CASSGGNTGELFF
TRBJ1-2,-,TRBV4-1,-,TGCGCCAGCAGCCAAACTGGGCGGGGGGCCGGCTACACCTTC,CASSQTGRGAGYTF
TRBJ2-1,-,TRBV6-5,-,TGTGCCAGCAAACCCGGGGTAGCACACAATGAGCAGTTCTTC,CASKPGVAHNEQFF
TRBJ2-7,-,TRBV7-6,-,TGTGCCAGCAGCACAGGGGACGGGAGGCCCTACGAGCAGTACTTC,CASSTGDGRPYEQYF
TRBJ1-4,-,TRBV27,TRBD1,TGTGCCAGCAGCAACAGGGGAACTAATGAAAAACTGTTTTTT,CASSNRGTNEKLFF
TRBJ2-3,once,TRBV5-1,TRBD2,TGCGCCAGCAGCTTGGCCGGGGGGGCCTCCAATACGCAGTATTTT,CASSLAGGASNTQYF
TRBJ2-3,-,TRBV19,TRBD2,TGTGCCAGTAGCACTAGCGGGGGCACAGATACGCAGTATTTT,CASSTSGGTDTQYF
TRBJ1-2,-,TRBV11-2,-,TGTGCCAGCAGCCCCTCCCCGGCTAACTATGGCTACACCTTC,CASSPSPANYGYTF
TRBJ1-2,-,TRBV19,-,TGTGCCAGTAGTATTATGGCAGGGTACGGCTACACCTTC,CASSIMAGYGYTF
TRBJ2-7,once,TRBV5-6,-,TGTGCCAGCACCAGCGGGTACCCTAAAGAGCAGTACTTC,CASTSGYPKEQYF
TRBJ2-7,few,TRBV28,TRBD1,TGTGCCAGCAGTTTAATCCAACAGGGGGCGCTTGGAGAGCAGTACTTC,CASSLIQQGALGEQYF
TRBJ1-1,-,TRBV4-1,-,TGCGCCAGCAGCCCCAGCGGGCTCACTGAAGCTTTCTTT,CASSPSGLTEAFF
TRBJ2-2,-,TRBV25-1,-,TGTGCCAGCAGTGGACACTTAAACACCGGGGAGCTGTTTTTT,CASSGHLNTGELFF
TRBJ2-4,-,TRBV27,-,TGTGCCAGCAGTTTAAATTTAGGGGGGGTCCAGTACTTC,CASSLNLGGVQYF
TRBJ2-7,-,TRBV7-2,TRBD1,TGTGCCAGCAGCTTGTACAGGGGCTACGAGCAGTACTTC,CASSLYRGYEQYF
TRBJ2-7,-,TRBV5-6,-,TGTGCCAGCAGCTTGATCAGCTCCTACGAGCAGTACTTC,CASSLISSYEQYF
TRBJ2-7,once,TRBV10-3,-,TGTGCCATCAGTCCAGTGAGGGATTCCTACGAGCAGTACTTC,CAISPVRDSYEQYF
TRBJ1-6,-,TRBV6-7,-,TGTGCCAGCTCGTCGGGTCCCAAGTCTAGGAACTATAATTCACCCCTCCACTTT,CASSSGPKSRNYNSPLHF
TRBJ2-5,-,TRBV20-1,-,TGCAGTGCTAGCGGGCAAGAGACCCAGTACTTC,CSASGQETQYF
TRBJ2-3,-,TRBV25-1,-,TGTGCCAGCAGTGAAGAGGGAGGTGGGACAGATACGCAGTATTTT,CASSEEGGGTDTQYF
TRBJ1-4,-,TRBV15,-,TGTGCCACCAGCAGAGTACAGGCGAATGAAAAACTGTTTTTT,CATSRVQANEKLFF
TRBJ1-5,-,TRBV13,-,TGTGCCAGCAGTTTAAAGGGGTGGGATCAGCCCCAGCATTTT,CASSLKGWDQPQHF
TRBJ2-1,-,TRBV7-6,TRBD1,TGTGCCAGCAGCCAGTTGGGGGGACAGGGGCTAAAAACTTCCTACAATGAGCAGTTCTTC,CASSQLGGQGLKTSYNEQFF
TRBJ2-1,once,TRBV7-2,-,TGTGCCAGCTTGGACCCCAGATACAATGAGCAGTTCTTC,CASLDPRYNEQFF
TRBJ1-2,few,TRBV11-2,-,TGTGCCAGCAGCTCCTCGAGGGGCCCCTATGGCTACACCTTC,CASSSSRGPYGYTF
TRBJ2-7,-,TRBV9,TRBD2,TGTGCCAGCAGCGTAGAAGCGGGAGGGTTCTACGAGCAGTACTTC,CASSVEAGGFYEQYF
TRBJ2-7,-,TRBV11-2,TRBD2,TGTGCCAGCAGCTCCTCCGTTGTCCTAGCGGGTTTGGGGGAGCAGTACTTC,CASSSSVVLAGLGEQYF
TRBJ1-5,-,TRBV10-3,TRBD1,TGTGCCATCAGTAATCAGGGGGCTAGGGGCAATCAGCCCCAGCATTTT,CAISNQGARGNQPQHF
TRBJ1-2,-,TRBV4-1,-,TGCGCCAGCAGCCAAGTGGGTGGCTACACCTTC,CASSQVGGYTF
TRBJ2-7,-,TRBV6-5,-,TGTGCCAGCAGTTACAACGGATACGAGCAGTACTTC,CASSYNGYEQYF
TRBJ2-2,-,TRBV7-9,TRBD2,TGTGCCAGCAGCAAAGCCGGACTAGCGGGAGTTCAGACCGGGGAGCTGTTTTTT,CASSKAGLAGVQTGELFF
TRBJ1-1,-,TRBV4-1,TRBD1,TGCGCCAGCAGCCAGCAGGGGGGTTTGGGGACTGAAGCTTTCTTT,CASSQQGGLGTEAFF
TRBJ1-1,-,TRBV5-1,-,TGCGCCAGCAGCTTGGAAACAGCTTTGAACACTGAAGCTTTCTTT,CASSLETALNTEAFF
TRBJ2-7,once,TRBV6-1,-,TGTGCCAGCAGCCGGTTGCAGGGCTACGAGCAGTACTTC,CASSRLQGYEQYF
TRBJ2-1,-,TRBV6-5,-,TGTGCCAGCAGTTTAAAGACGCAGTGGGATGAGCAGTTCTTC,CASSLKTQWDEQFF
TRBJ2-6,-,TRBV6-5,-,TGTGCCAGCGGGGCATTGGCCAACGTCCTGACTTTC,CASGALANVLTF
TRBJ1-4,-,TRBV19,TRBD1,TGTGCCACCCTGGGACAGGGAGGTGAAAAACTGTTTTTT,CATLGQGGEKLFF
TRBJ2-7,-,TRBV7-6,-,TGTGCCAGCAGCTCCACGCCATCTGACTACGAGCAGTACTTC,CASSSTPSDYEQYF
TRBJ2-1,-,TRBV13,-,TGTGCCAGCAGCATGCGTCGGGGGTTAGTGCAGTTCTTC,CASSMRRGLVQFF
TRBJ2-7,-,TRBV6-5,-,TGTGCCAGCAGTTACTCCGGGACCTCCTACGAGCAGTACTTC,CASSYSGTSYEQYF
TRBJ1-2,once,TRBV18,TRBD1,TGTGCCAGCTCGCCAACAGGGGATGGCTACACCTTC,CASSPTGDGYTF
TRBJ1-3,-,TRBV6-1,-,TGTGCCAGCAGTGAACAACTTCACACCATATATTTT,CASSEQLHTIYF
TRBJ1-2,few,TRBV30,-,TGTGCCTGGAACATATACCGACAAGCCTATGGCTACACCTTC,CAWNIYRQAYGYTF
TRBJ1-5,once,TRBV5-6,-,TGTGCCAGCAGCTCCTGGGCACGGGAAGAAGGCAATCAGCCCCAGCATTTT,CASSSWAREEGNQPQHF
TRBJ1-4,-,TRBV18,-,TGTGCCAGCTCACCACCGGGGCAGACTAATGAAAAACTGTTTTTT,CASSPPGQTNEKLFF